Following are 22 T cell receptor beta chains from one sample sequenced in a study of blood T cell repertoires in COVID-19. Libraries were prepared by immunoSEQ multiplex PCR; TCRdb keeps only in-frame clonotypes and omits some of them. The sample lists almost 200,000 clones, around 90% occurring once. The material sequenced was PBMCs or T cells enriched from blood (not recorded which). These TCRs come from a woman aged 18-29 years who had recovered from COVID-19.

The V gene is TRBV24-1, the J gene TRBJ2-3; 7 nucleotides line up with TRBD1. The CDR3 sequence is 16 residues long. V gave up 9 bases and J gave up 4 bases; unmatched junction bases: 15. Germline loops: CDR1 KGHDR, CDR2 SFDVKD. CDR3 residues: CATSRTGLVGADTQYF. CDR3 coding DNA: TGTGCCACCTCTCGGACAGGACTTGTGGGGGCAGATACGCAGTATTTT.

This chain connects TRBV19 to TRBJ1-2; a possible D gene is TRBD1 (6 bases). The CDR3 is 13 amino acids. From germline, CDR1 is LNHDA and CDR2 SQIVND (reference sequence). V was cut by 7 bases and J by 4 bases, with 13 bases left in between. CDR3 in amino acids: CASTEQGFYGYTF. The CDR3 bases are TGTGCCAGTACCGAACAGGGTTTCTATGGCTACACCTTC.

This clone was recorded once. The CDR3 is CATSEHLINYGYTF. The DNA of the CDR3 is TGTGCCACCAGTGAACACCTGATTAACTATGGCTACACCTTC. This chain connects TRBV24-1 to TRBJ1-2; D is ambiguous. Germline-derived CDR1 and CDR2 are KGHDR and SFDVKD. The CDR3 spans 14 residues. The germline V and J ends were trimmed by 4 bases and 1 base, with 9 bases remaining between them.

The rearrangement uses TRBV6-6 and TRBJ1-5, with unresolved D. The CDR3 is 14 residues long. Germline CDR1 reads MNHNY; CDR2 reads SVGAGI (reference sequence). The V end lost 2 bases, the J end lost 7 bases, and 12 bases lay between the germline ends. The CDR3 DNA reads TGTGCCAGCAGTTACGGGTCGGAGGGCCAGCCCCAGCATTTT. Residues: CASSYGSEGQPQHF.

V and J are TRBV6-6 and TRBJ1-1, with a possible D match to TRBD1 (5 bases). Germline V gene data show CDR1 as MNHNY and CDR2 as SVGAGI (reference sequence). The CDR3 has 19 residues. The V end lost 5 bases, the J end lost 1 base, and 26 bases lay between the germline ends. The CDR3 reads CASSRQSPGLPFQNTEAFF. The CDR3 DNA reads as TGTGCCAGCAGTCGCCAAAGCCCGGGACTACCGTTCCAGAACACTGAAGCTTTCTTT.

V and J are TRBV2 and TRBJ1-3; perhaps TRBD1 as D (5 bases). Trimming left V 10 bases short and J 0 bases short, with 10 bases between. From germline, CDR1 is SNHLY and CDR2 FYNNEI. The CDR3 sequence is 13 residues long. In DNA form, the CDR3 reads TGTGCCATTTGGACATACTCTGGAAACACCATATATTTT. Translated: CAIWTYSGNTIYF.

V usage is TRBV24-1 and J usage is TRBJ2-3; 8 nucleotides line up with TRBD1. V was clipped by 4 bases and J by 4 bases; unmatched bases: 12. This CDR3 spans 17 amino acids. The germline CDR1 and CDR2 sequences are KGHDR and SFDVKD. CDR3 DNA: TGTGCCACCAGTGACCCCGGAGGACAGGGAATCGCAGATACGCAGTATTTT. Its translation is CATSDPGGQGIADTQYF.

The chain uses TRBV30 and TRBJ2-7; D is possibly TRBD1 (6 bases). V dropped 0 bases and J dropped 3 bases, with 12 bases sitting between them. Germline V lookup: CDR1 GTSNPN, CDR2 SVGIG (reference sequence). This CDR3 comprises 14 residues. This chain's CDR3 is CAWSVTGYYYEQYF. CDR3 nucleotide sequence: TGTGCCTGGAGTGTAACAGGGTATTACTACGAGCAGTACTTC.

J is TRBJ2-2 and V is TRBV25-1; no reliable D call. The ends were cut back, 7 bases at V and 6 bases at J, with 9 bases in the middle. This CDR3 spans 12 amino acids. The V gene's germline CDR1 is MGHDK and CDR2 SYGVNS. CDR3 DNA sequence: TGTGCCAGCATGTATCCGGCCGGGGAGCTGTTTTTT. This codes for CASMYPAGELFF.

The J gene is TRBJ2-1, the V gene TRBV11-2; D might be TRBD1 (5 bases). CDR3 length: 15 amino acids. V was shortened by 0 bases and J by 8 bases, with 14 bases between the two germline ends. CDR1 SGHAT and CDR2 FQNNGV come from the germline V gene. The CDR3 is CASSLDVTAIHEQFF. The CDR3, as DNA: TGTGCCAGCAGCTTAGATGTGACAGCCATCCATGAGCAGTTCTTC.

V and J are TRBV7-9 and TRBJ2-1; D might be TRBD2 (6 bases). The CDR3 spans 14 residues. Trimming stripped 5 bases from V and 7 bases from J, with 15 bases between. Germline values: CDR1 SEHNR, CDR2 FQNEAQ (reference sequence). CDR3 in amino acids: CASSPGVAANEQFF. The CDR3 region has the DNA TGTGCCAGCAGCCCCGGCGTAGCGGCTAATGAGCAGTTCTTC.

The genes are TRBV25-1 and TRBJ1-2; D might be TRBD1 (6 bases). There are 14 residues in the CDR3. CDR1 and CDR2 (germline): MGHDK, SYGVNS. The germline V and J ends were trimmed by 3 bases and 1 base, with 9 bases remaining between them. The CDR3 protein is CASSEGHLNYGYTF. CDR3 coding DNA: TGTGCCAGCAGTGAGGGACACCTTAACTATGGCTACACCTTC.

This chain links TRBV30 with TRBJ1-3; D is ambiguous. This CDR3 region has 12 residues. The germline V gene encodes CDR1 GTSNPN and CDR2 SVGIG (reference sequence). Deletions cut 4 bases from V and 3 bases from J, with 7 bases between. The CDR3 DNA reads TGTGCCTGGATGTTCGGTGGAAACACCATATATTTT. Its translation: CAWMFGGNTIYF. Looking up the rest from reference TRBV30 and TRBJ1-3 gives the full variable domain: SQTIHQWPATLVQPVGSPLSLECTVEGTSNPNLYWYRQAAGRGLQLLFYSVGIGQISSEVPQNLSASRPQDRQFILSSKKLLLSDSGFYLCAWMFGGNTIYFGEGSWLTVV.

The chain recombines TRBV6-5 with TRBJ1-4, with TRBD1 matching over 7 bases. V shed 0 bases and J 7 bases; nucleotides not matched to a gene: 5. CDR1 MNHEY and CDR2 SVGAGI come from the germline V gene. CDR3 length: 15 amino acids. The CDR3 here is CASSYSTGRGEKLFF. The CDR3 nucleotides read TGTGCCAGCAGTTACTCGACAGGGCGGGGTGAAAAACTGTTTTTT.

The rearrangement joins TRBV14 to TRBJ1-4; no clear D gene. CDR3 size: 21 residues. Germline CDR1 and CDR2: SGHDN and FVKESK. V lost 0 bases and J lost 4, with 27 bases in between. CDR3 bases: TGTGCCAGCAGCCAAGATTGGGCTCCTTTTACTCAGCCGAACAATAATGAAAAACTGTTTTTT. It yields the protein CASSQDWAPFTQPNNNEKLFF.

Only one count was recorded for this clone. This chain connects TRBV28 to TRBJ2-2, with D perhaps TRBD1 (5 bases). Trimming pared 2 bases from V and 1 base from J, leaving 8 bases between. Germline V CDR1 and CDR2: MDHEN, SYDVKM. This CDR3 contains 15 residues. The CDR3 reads CASSLETVNTGELFF. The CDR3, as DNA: TGTGCCAGCAGTTTAGAGACAGTGAACACCGGGGAGCTGTTTTTT.

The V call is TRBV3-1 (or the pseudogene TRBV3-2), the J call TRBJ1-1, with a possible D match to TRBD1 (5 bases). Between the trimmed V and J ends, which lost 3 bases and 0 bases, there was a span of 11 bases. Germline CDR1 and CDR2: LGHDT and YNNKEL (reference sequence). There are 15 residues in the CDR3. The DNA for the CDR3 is TGTGCCAGCAGCCAGGGCTCAGGGATGAACACTGAAGCTTTCTTT. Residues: CASSQGSGMNTEAFF.

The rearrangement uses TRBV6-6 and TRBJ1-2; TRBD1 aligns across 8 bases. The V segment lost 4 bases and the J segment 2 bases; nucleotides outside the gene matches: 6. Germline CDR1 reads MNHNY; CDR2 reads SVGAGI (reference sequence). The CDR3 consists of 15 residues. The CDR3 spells CASSLGTGVNYGYTF. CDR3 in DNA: TGTGCCAGCAGTTTGGGGACAGGAGTCAACTATGGCTACACCTTC.

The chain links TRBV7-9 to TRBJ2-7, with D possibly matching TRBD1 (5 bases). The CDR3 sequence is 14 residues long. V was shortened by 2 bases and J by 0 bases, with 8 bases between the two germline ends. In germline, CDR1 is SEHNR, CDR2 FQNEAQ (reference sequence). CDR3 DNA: TGTGCCAGCAGCTTAACAGGCTTCTCCTACGAGCAGTACTTC. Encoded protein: CASSLTGFSYEQYF. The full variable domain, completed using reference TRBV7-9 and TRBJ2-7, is DTGVSQNPRHKITKRGQNVTFRCDPISEHNRLYWYRQTLGQGPEFLTYFQNEAQLEKSRLLSDRFSAERPKGSFSTLEIQRTEQGDSAMYLCASSLTGFSYEQYFGPGTRLTVT.

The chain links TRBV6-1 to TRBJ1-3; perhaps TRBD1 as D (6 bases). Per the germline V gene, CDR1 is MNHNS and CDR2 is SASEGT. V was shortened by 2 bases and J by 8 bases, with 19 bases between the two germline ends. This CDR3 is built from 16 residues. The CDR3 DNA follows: TGTGCCAGCAGTGAATATGCGGGGGGGGCGCAGGACACCATATATTTT. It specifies CASSEYAGGAQDTIYF.

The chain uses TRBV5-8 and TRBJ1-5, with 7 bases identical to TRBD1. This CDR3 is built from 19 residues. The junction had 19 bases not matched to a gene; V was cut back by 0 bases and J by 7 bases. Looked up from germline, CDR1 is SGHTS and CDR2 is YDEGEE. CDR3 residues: CASSLDRGGTSDRRQPQHF. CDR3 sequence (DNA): TGTGCCAGCAGCTTGGACAGGGGTGGTACTTCGGACCGGCGACAGCCCCAGCATTTT.

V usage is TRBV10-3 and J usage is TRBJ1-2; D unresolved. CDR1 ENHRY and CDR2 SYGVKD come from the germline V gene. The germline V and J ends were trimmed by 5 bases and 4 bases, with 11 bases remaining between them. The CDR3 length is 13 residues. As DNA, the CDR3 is TGTGCCATCAGTAGTGCTGAGGGCTATGGCTACACCTTC. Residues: CAISSAEGYGYTF.